The entry below gives a single T cell receptor beta chain sequence along with its context. The CDR3 is 15 amino acids. V was pared by 3 bases and J by 9 bases, with 15 bases between. The germline V gene encodes CDR1 MGHRA and CDR2 YSYEKL. The sample is drawn from a study of blood T cell repertoires in COVID-19. Looking at the study overall: Acute and convalescent COVID-19 specimens originated in the United States, Italy and Spain. In each case, the material was cDNA or gDNA derived from T cells, B-cell-depleted T cells, or PBMCs.

The authors' processing: Amplification of reference gene primers provided the estimated nucleated cell counts. The data were produced by immunoSEQ multiplex PCR, yet TCRdb's version contains in-frame clones alone and is incomplete. That table furnishes V, J and clone size, whereas the DNA furnished D and trimming. The sample shows about 98,000 clones, over 70% of them seen only once. This receptor was taken from a man aged 65 to 79 with acute or convalescent COVID-19. Material for sequencing was peripheral blood. This sequence joins TRBV4-1 and TRBJ1-6; possible D gene TRBD1, 6 bases. In DNA form, the CDR3 reads TGCGCCAGCAGCCAGGTCCGGGACACCATTTCACCCCTCCACTTT. It is translated as CASSQVRDTISPLHF.